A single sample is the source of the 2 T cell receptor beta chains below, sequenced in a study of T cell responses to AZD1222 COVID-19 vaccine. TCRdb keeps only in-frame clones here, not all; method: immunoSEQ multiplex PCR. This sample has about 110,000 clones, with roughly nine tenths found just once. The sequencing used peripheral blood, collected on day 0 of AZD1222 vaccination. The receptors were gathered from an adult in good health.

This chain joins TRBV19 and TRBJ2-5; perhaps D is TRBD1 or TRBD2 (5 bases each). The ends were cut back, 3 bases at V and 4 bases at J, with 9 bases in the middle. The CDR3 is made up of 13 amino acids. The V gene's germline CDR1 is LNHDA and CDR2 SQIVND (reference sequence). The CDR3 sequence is CASSIEGPETQYF. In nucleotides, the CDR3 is TGTGCCAGTAGTATTGAGGGGCCAGAGACCCAGTACTTC.

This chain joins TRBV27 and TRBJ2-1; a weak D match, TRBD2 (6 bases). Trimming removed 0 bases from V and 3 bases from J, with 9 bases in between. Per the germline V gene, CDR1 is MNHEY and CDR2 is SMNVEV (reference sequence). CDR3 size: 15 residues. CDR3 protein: CASSLSGLSYNEQFF. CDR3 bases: TGTGCCAGCAGTTTATCGGGACTCAGCTACAATGAGCAGTTCTTC.